This TCR beta chain was profiled in a study of CD8 T cells in ankylosing spondylitis. Study findings and constraints: In the blood and synovial fluid of reactive arthritis, some motif variants had been previously reported. Seven to nine highly homologous variants made up a TCR beta motif that seemed to typify ankylosing spondylitis blood.

The CDR3 totals 15 residues. J gave up 7 bases and V 7 bases, and 13 bases lay outside the gene matches. Germline V lookup: CDR1 GTSNPN, CDR2 SVGIG (reference sequence). Comment on this clonotype: What it binds is unknown.

Researchers built TCR beta libraries using quantitative 5'-RACE with molecular barcodes. A single record per CDR3 protein comes from TCRdb applying MiXCR to the 5' RACE reads. The table shows approximately 550,000 distinct CDR3 sequences, with about 12% occurring only once. This clonotype was sampled from a male donor with ankylosing spondylitis. Material: blood, either unsorted or a sorted T cell fraction (not recorded which). The rearrangement uses TRBV30 and TRBJ2-1; the match to TRBD2 covers 10 bases. This CDR3 reads CASGPQREGQNEQFF. In nucleotides, the CDR3 is TGTGCCTCTGGCCCCCAGCGGGAGGGCCAAAATGAGCAGTTCTTC.